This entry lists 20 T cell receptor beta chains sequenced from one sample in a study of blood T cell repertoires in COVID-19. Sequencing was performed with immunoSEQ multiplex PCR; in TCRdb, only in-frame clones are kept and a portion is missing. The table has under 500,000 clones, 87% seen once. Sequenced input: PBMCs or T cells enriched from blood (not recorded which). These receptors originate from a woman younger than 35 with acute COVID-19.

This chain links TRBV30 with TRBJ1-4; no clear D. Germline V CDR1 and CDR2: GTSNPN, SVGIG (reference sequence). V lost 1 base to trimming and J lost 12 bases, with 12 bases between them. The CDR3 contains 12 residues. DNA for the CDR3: TGTGCCTGGAGTGAAGATGGTAGTGAACTGTTTTTT. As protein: CAWSEDGSELFF. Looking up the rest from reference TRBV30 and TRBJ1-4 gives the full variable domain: SQTIHQWPATLVQPVGSPLSLECTVEGTSNPNLYWYRQAAGRGLQLLFYSVGIGQISSEVPQNLSASRPQDRQFILSSKKLLLSDSGFYLCAWSEDGSELFFGSGTQLSVL.

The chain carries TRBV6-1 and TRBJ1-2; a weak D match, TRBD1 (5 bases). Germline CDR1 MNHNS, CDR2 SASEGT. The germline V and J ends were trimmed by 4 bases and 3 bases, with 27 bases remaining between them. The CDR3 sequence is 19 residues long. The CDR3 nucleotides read TGTGCCAGCAGTGCCCCCGGAAAGGGGTTACGGACCTTCTACTATGGCTACACCTTC. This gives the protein CASSAPGKGLRTFYYGYTF.

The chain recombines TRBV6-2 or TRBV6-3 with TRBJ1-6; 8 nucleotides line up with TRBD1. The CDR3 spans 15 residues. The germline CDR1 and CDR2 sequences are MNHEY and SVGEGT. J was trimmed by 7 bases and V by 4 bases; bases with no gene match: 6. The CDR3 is CASSSQGAWNSPLHF. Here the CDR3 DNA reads TGTGCCAGCAGTTCCCAGGGGGCTTGGAATTCACCCCTCCACTTT.

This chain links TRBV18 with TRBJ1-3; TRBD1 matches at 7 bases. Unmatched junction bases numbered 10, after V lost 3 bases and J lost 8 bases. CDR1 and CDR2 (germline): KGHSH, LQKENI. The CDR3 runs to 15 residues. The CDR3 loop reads CASSPSGTEGDTIYF. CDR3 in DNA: TGTGCCAGCTCACCCTCCGGGACAGAAGGGGACACCATATATTTT. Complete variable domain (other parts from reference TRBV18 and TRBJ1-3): NAGVMQNPRHLVRRRGQEARLRCSPMKGHSHVYWYRQLPEEGLKFMVYLQKENIIDESGMPKERFSAEFPKEGPSILRIQQVVRGDSAAYFCASSPSGTEGDTIYFGEGSWLTVV.

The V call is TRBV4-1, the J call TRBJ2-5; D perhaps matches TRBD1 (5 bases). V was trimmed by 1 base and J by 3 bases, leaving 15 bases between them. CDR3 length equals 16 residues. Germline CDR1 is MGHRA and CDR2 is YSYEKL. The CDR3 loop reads CASSQAPPRGKETQYF. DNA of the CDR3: TGCGCCAGCAGCCAAGCTCCGCCTAGGGGCAAAGAGACCCAGTACTTC.

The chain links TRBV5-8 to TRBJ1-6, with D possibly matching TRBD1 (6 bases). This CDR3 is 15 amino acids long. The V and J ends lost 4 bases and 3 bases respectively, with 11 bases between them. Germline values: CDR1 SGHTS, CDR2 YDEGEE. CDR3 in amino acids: CASSTGTSYNSPLHF. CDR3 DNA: TGTGCCAGCAGCACCGGGACAAGCTATAATTCACCCCTCCACTTT.

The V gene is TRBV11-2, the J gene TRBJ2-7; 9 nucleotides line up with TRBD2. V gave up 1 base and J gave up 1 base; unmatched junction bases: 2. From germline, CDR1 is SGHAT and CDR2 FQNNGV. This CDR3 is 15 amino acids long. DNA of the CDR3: TGTGCCAGCAGCTTAGGGCGGGGGGGATCCTACGAGCAGTACTTC. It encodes CASSLGRGGSYEQYF. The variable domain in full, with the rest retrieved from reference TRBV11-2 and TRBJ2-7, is EAGVAQSPRYKIIEKRQSVAFWCNPISGHATLYWYQQILGQGPKLLIQFQNNGVVDDSQLPKDRFSAERLKGVDSTLKIQPAKLEDSAVYLCASSLGRGGSYEQYFGPGTRLTVT.

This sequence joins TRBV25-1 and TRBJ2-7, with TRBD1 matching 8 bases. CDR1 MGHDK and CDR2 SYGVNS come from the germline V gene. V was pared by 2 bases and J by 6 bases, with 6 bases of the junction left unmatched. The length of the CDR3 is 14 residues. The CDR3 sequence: CASSEPTDRAEQYF. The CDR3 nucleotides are TGTGCCAGCAGTGAACCCACGGACAGGGCCGAGCAGTACTTC.

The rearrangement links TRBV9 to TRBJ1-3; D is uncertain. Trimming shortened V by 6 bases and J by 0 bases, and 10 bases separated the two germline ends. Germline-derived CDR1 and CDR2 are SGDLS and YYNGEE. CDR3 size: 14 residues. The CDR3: CASTKRDSGNTIYF. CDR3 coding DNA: TGTGCCAGCACCAAGCGGGACTCTGGAAACACCATATATTTT.

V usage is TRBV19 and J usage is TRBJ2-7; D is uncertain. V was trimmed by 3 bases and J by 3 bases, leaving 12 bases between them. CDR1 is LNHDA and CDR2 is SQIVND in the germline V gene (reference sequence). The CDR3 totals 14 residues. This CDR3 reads CASSMTQRDYEQYF. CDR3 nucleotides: TGTGCCAGTAGTATGACACAGAGAGACTACGAGCAGTACTTC.

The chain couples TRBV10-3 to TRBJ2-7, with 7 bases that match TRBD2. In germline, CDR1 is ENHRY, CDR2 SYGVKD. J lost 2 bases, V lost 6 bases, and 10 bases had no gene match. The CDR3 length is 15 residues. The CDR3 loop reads CAIRVGLAETYEQYF. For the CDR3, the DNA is TGTGCCATCAGAGTCGGCCTAGCGGAAACCTACGAGCAGTACTTC.

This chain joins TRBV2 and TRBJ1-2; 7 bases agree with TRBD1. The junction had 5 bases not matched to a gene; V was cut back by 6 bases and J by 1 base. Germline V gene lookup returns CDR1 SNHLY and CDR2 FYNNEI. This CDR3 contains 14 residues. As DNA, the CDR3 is TGTGCCAGCAGGCAGGGGGTACATAACTATGGCTACACCTTC. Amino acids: CASRQGVHNYGYTF.

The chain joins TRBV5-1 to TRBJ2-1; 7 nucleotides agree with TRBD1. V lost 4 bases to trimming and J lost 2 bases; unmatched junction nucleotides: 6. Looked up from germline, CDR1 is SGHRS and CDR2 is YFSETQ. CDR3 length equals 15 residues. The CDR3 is CASSPRDRAYNEQFF. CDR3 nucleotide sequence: TGCGCCAGCAGCCCCCGGGACAGAGCCTACAATGAGCAGTTCTTC.

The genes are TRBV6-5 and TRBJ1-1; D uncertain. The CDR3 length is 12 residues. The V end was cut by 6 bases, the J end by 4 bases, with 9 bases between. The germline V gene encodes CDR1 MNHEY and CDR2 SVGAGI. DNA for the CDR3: TGTGCCAGCAGGGTGGGGAGCACTGAAGCTTTCTTT. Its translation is CASRVGSTEAFF.

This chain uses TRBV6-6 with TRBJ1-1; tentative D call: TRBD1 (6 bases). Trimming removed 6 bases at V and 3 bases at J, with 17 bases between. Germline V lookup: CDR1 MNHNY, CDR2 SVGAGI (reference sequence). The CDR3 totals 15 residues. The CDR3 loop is CASRPRRGGDTEAFF. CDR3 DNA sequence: TGTGCCAGCAGGCCCCGAAGAGGGGGAGACACTGAAGCTTTCTTT.

CDR3 loop: CASSPGQDYGYTF. Here the CDR3 DNA reads TGTGCCAGCAGCCCGGGACAGGACTATGGCTACACCTTC. The chain is built from TRBV14 and TRBJ1-2, with 8 bases matching TRBD1. The CDR3 runs to 13 residues. Germline trimming cut 4 bases from V and 3 bases from J; bases unmatched to any gene: 1. CDR1 is SGHDN and CDR2 is FVKESK in the germline V gene.

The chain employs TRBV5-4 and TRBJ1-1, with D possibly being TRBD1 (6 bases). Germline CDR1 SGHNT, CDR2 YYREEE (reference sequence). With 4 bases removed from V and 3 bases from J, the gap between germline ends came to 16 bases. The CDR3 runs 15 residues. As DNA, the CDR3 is TGTGCCAGCAGCCGTAACGGTCACAGGGACACTGAAGCTTTCTTT. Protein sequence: CASSRNGHRDTEAFF.

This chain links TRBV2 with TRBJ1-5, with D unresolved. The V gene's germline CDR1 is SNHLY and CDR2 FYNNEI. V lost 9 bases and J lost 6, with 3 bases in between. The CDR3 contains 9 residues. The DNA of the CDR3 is TGTGCCAGTCGTCAGCCCCAGCATTTT. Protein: CASRQPQHF.

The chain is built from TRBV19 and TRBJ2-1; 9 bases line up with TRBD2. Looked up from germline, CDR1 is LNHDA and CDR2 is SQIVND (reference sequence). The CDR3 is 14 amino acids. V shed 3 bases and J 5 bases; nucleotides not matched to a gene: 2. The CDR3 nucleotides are TGTGCCAGTAGTATGGCTAGCGGGAACAATGAGCAGTTCTTC. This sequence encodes CASSMASGNNEQFF.

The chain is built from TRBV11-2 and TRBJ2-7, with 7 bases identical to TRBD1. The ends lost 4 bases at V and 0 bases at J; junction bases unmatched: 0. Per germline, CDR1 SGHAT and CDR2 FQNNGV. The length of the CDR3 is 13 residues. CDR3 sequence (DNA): TGTGCCAGCAGCTGGGACAGCTCCTACGAGCAGTACTTC. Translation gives CASSWDSSYEQYF.